Listed below are T cell receptor beta chains from one sample, sequenced in a study of T cells in Graves' hyperthyroidism and ophthalmopathy. TCRdb re-analysed the multiplex PCR reads in MiXCR, keeping a single row per CDR3 protein. The data show some 350,000 distinct CDR3 sequences, approximately 25% seen once. Specimen: blood. The receptors were sampled from a man aged 45-60 years with Graves' hyperthyroidism. CDR3s include the opening cysteine and the closing phenylalanine or tryptophan. A D gene is named only where the DNA matches it firmly. Only part of the rows carry a size: once, few, many, or a class if the clone is expanded.

TRBD1 | TRBJ2-5 | . | TRBV29-1 | TGCAGCGCAGCCACAGGGGGAGAGACCCAGTACTTC | CSAATGGETQYF
. | TRBJ1-1 | few | TRBV3-1 | TGTGCCAGCAGCCCGCTCTCCGGGGCGAACACTGAAGCTTTCTTT | CASSPLSGANTEAFF
TRBD2 | TRBJ2-1 | . | TRBV15 | TGTGCCACCACCCCTAGCGGGTTCTCCTACAATGAGCAGTTCTTC | CATTPSGFSYNEQFF
. | TRBJ2-7 | . | TRBV15 | TGTGCCACCAGCAGAGGGCGGGTTACCTTATACGAGCAGTACTTC | CATSRGRVTLYEQYF
TRBD2 | TRBJ2-5 | many | TRBV2 | TGTGCCAGCAGTGAATGGGCCCGTAGCGGGAGTTTTAAAGAGACCCAGTACTTC | CASSEWARSGSFKETQYF
TRBD2 | TRBJ2-3 | . | TRBV7-9 | TGTGCCAGCAGCTTTACCATGACTAGCGGGAGGGCGGGAGGCACAGATACGCAGTATTTT | CASSFTMTSGRAGGTDTQYF
TRBD1 | TRBJ1-2 | . | TRBV30 | TGTGCCTGTTCGACAGGGAGCTACACCTTC | CACSTGSYTF
TRBD1 | TRBJ1-1 | many | TRBV29-1 | TGCAGCGTTGCCGGACAGGGAGCCAAAGCTTTCTTT | CSVAGQGAKAFF
TRBD1 | TRBJ2-1 | few | TRBV10-3 | TGTGCCATCAGTGGGCCGGACAGGGACTACAATGAGCAGTTCTTC | CAISGPDRDYNEQFF
. | TRBJ2-7 | . | TRBV5-1 | TGCGCCAGCAGCTTGACGGTTAACTCCTACGAGCAGTACTTC | CASSLTVNSYEQYF
TRBD1 | TRBJ2-3 | many | TRBV28 | TGTGCCAGCAGTTCCCAGGGGGCTAGCACAGATACGCAGTATTTT | CASSSQGASTDTQYF
TRBD2 | TRBJ2-5 | . | TRBV12-3/TRBV12-4 | TGTGCCAGCAGTTTGGGCGGGAGAAGTGAGACCCAGTACTTC | CASSLGGRSETQYF
. | TRBJ1-1 | many | TRBV20-1 | TGCAGTGCTAGAGATGGCAGGGCCAACACTGAAGCTTTCTTT | CSARDGRANTEAFF
TRBD2 | TRBJ2-5 | . | TRBV2 | TGTGCCAGCGACTTGCCCCTACGGACTAGCGTACAAGAGACCCAGTACTTC | CASDLPLRTSVQETQYF
TRBD1 | TRBJ2-7 | few | TRBV28 | TGTGCCAGCAGGGCCCCCGAGACAGGGGGTGAGCAGTACTTC | CASRAPETGGEQYF
. | TRBJ1-5 | . | TRBV7-2 | TGTGCCAGCAGCTTAGGGCGGAGCAATCAGCCCCAGCATTTT | CASSLGRSNQPQHF
. | TRBJ2-5 | many | TRBV20-1 | TGCAGTGCTAGAGACCTCCGGACCCCCCTTGAGACCCAGTACTTC | CSARDLRTPLETQYF
. | TRBJ2-1 | many | TRBV28 | TGTGCCAGCAGTTCCACTAGAAGGGGGACGGCCAATGAGCAGTTCTTC | CASSSTRRGTANEQFF
. | TRBJ2-4 | . | TRBV27 | TGTGCCAGTGTTCCCGGGGGCGACGCCAAAAACATTCAGTACTTC | CASVPGGDAKNIQYF
. | TRBJ2-3 | few | TRBV5-1 | TGCGCCAGCAGCTTGGCAGGGAAATTGGATACGCAGTATTTT | CASSLAGKLDTQYF
. | TRBJ1-1 | few | TRBV7-9 | TGTGCCAGCAGCTTAGCTGATTGGGGAGATAGCGTAGCTTTCTTT | CASSLADWGDSVAFF
. | TRBJ1-1 | . | TRBV6-2/TRBV6-3 | TGTGCCAGCAGTTTTATCGACAGTTCAAACACTGAAGCTTTCTTT | CASSFIDSSNTEAFF
. | TRBJ2-7 | few | TRBV6-5 | TGTGCCAGCAGTTACGGGGCTGGACGCGAGCAGTACTTC | CASSYGAGREQYF
TRBD2 | TRBJ2-7 | many | TRBV27 | TGTGCCAGCAGCTTACGCGGGGGCTCCTACGAGCAGTACTTC | CASSLRGGSYEQYF
. | TRBJ2-5 | . | TRBV6-1 | TGTGCCAGCAGTGAAACAGAGACCCAGTACTTC | CASSETETQYF
TRBD1 | TRBJ1-2 | few | TRBV7-2 | TGTGCCAGCAGCTTAGCCGGGACAGGCCCCTACTATGCGGGCTACACCTTC | CASSLAGTGPYYAGYTF
. | TRBJ2-1 | . | TRBV3-1 | TGTGCCAGCAGTGAAAAGCTTTACAATGAGCAGTTCTTC | CASSEKLYNEQFF
. | TRBJ1-1 | . | TRBV6-1 | TGCGCCAGCAGTGTCAGGGTAGGCGATGAAGCTTTCTTT | CASSVRVGDEAFF
TRBD1 | TRBJ2-7 | . | TRBV19 | TGTGCCAGTAGTATGGGACAGGGGGCATCCTACGAGCAGTACTTC | CASSMGQGASYEQYF
TRBD2 | TRBJ2-3 | . | TRBV11-2 | TGTGCCAGCAGCCCCGGACTAGCCCCCCCAGATACGCAGTATTTT | CASSPGLAPPDTQYF
. | TRBJ2-7 | . | TRBV29-1 | TGCAGCATCGCAGGTCCAGGGGTTGGGTACTTCGAGCAGTACTTC | CSIAGPGVGYFEQYF
TRBD1 | TRBJ1-6 | . | TRBV27 | TGTGCCAGCAGTCGCGGGACAGGGCCAAATTCACCCCTCCACTTT | CASSRGTGPNSPLHF
. | TRBJ1-1 | few | TRBV7-9 | TGTGCCAGCAGCTTATGGCAGAACACTGAAGCTTTCTTT | CASSLWQNTEAFF
. | TRBJ2-7 | . | TRBV18 | TGTGCCAGCTCACCAGAACAGAGCTCCTACGAGCAGTACTTC | CASSPEQSSYEQYF
. | TRBJ1-5 | . | TRBV6-1 | TGTGCCAGCAGTGAAGCTGGACAGAGCAATCAGCCCCAGCATTTT | CASSEAGQSNQPQHF
TRBD1 | TRBJ1-1 | many | TRBV2 | TGTGCCAGTCTAAGACAGGGAACGGGCACTGAAGCTTTCTTT | CASLRQGTGTEAFF
TRBD2 | TRBJ2-3 | . | TRBV20-1 | TGCAGTGCTAGTGCCGGGACTAGCGGGAGGAGGGATACGCAGTATTTT | CSASAGTSGRRDTQYF
. | TRBJ2-7 | once | TRBV12-3/TRBV12-4 | TGTGCCAGTACTCAGACACCTTTCTCCTACGAGCAGTACTTC | CASTQTPFSYEQYF
. | TRBJ2-7 | . | TRBV19 | TGTGCCAGTAGTCCCCCGCCACCGCGGAGCGACGAGCAGTACTTC | CASSPPPPRSDEQYF
TRBD2 | TRBJ2-2 | . | TRBV24-1 | TGTGCCACCAGTGATTATCCGGGACTAGCGGGTACCGGGGAGCTGTTTTTT | CATSDYPGLAGTGELFF
. | TRBJ2-4 | few | TRBV28 | TGTGCCAGCACCGAAGGGTTGGGGACCAAAAACATTCAGTACTTC | CASTEGLGTKNIQYF
. | TRBJ2-6 | few | TRBV5-1 | TGCGCCAGCAGTTCATATGGGGGATCCCCTAGGTCTGGGGCCAACGTCCTGACTTTC | CASSSYGGSPRSGANVLTF
. | TRBJ2-5 | few | TRBV28 | TGTGCCAGCACCATAGATAGGGGTCCAGAGACCCAGTACTTC | CASTIDRGPETQYF
. | TRBJ1-2 | . | TRBV29-1 | TGCAGCGTTGGTGGAGGGGCTCATAACTATGGCTACACCTTC | CSVGGGAHNYGYTF
TRBD1 | TRBJ2-2 | many | TRBV5-1 | TGCGCCAGCAGCTTGGAGGGGGCTGGCACCGGGGAGCTGTTTTTT | CASSLEGAGTGELFF
. | TRBJ1-1 | . | TRBV5-1 | TGCGCCAGCAGAAATGAAGGGTTAAACACTGAAGCTTTCTTT | CASRNEGLNTEAFF
. | TRBJ2-7 | . | TRBV24-1 | TGTGCCACCAGTGGGACTAACTCCTACGAGCAGTACTTC | CATSGTNSYEQYF
. | TRBJ2-7 | many | TRBV5-1 | TGCGCCAGCAGCATAGATCCTGGGCCGGCGGGCGAGCAGTACTTC | CASSIDPGPAGEQYF
. | TRBJ1-1 | many | TRBV3-1 | TGTGCCAGCAGACACACTCTCAGGGTCACTGAAGCTTTCTTT | CASRHTLRVTEAFF
. | TRBJ1-1 | few | TRBV9 | TGTGCCAGCAGCTCTCAGGAGCAAACTGAAGCTTTCTTT | CASSSQEQTEAFF
TRBD2 | TRBJ2-5 | many | TRBV12-5 | TGTGCTAGTGGTAAACTAGCGGGAGAGCGAGAGACCCAGTACTTC | CASGKLAGERETQYF
TRBD1 | TRBJ2-3 | . | TRBV20-1 | TGCAGTGCTAGAGGATTCTTGGGACAGGTGGATACGCAGTATTTT | CSARGFLGQVDTQYF